The 5 T cell receptor beta chains in this list originate from one sample, sequenced in a study of cytomegalovirus exposure and HLA in healthy donors. PCR amplification relied on 60 Vbeta primers (plus 13 Jbeta primers). Profiling relied on immunoSEQ multiplex PCR, and the TCRdb table lists in-frame clones only, not all of them. The profile covers approximately 150,000 clones, with around 65% appearing a single time and 2.5% to 3.5% taken by the ten largest. Material for sequencing was PBMCs. The receptors shown here come from a young woman in good health and CMV-seropositive.

This chain links TRBV6-6 with TRBJ2-5; TRBD1 matches at 7 bases. This CDR3 has 16 amino acids. Germline V gives CDR1 MNHNY, CDR2 SVGAGI (reference sequence). V was clipped by 5 bases and J by 2 bases; unmatched bases: 11. DNA for the CDR3: TGTGCCAGCAGTACCCCCCCACAGGGGAGACAAGAGACCCAGTACTTC. Encoded protein: CASSTPPQGRQETQYF.

This chain joins TRBV2 and TRBJ2-7; possibly TRBD1 for D (7 bases). Deletions cut 8 bases from V and 6 bases from J, with 20 bases between. The CDR3 contains 14 residues. Germline V gene sequence: CDR1 SNHLY, CDR2 FYNNEI. This chain's CDR3 is CASGGTADGGEQYF. The CDR3 DNA reads as TGTGCCAGCGGCGGGACAGCCGACGGGGGCGAGCAGTACTTC.

This sequence joins TRBV2 and TRBJ2-5; 9 positions match TRBD1. Trimming took 5 bases from V and 6 from J; bases not matched to a gene: 7. The CDR3 runs to 14 residues. Germline assignment: CDR1 SNHLY and CDR2 FYNNEI. CDR3 sequence (DNA): TGTGCCAGCAGTTGGGACAGGGATCTCAAGACCCAGTACTTC. Translated: CASSWDRDLKTQYF.

The count of this clone is one. This rearrangement joins TRBV7-6 to TRBJ2-7; tentatively, D is TRBD2 (6 bases). Germline lookup yields CDR1 SGHVS and CDR2 FNYEAQ. This CDR3 has 14 amino acids. V lost 5 bases and J 2 bases, leaving 13 bases between the germline ends. The CDR3 DNA is TGTGCCAGCAGCAGTGTCGGGGGTCCCTACGAGCAGTACTTC. Translating it yields CASSSVGGPYEQYF. The full variable domain, with the rest looked up from reference TRBV7-6 and TRBJ2-7, is GAGVSQSPRYKVTKRGQDVALRCDPISGHVSLYWYRQALGQGPEFLTYFNYEAQQDKSGLPNDRFSAERPEGSISTLTIQRTEQRDSAMYRCASSSVGGPYEQYFGPGTRLTVT.

J is TRBJ2-3 and V is TRBV11-3; a possible D gene is TRBD2 (5 bases). V was shortened by 3 bases and J by 0 bases, with 10 bases between the two germline ends. The CDR3 runs 15 residues. Germline loops: CDR1 SGHNT, CDR2 YENEEA. CDR3 sequence (DNA): TGTGCCAGCAGCTTCAGCGGTACTAGCACAGATACGCAGTATTTT. It is translated as CASSFSGTSTDTQYF.